The next 14 T cell receptor beta chains were all read from a single sample in a study of cytomegalovirus exposure and HLA in healthy donors. This PCR relied on a set of 60 Vbeta primers and 13 Jbeta primers. Assay: immunoSEQ multiplex PCR; the TCRdb copy retains only in-frame clones and omits some. In the table there are roughly 100,000 clones, around 84% of which are singletons. Source material: PBMCs. These receptor sequences come from a middle-aged woman in good health and CMV-seronegative.

This clone was found a few times. The V and J genes are TRBV5-1 and TRBJ2-1, with 8 bases lining up with TRBD1. This CDR3 contains 16 residues. V lost 2 bases and J lost 0; bases outside the gene matches: 4. Germline V lookup: CDR1 SGHRS, CDR2 YFSETQ. CDR3 region: CASSLGQGRSYNEQFF. The CDR3 nucleotides read TGCGCCAGCAGCTTAGGACAGGGTCGCTCCTACAATGAGCAGTTCTTC.

V gene TRBV6-5 combines with J gene TRBJ1-2; a weak D match, TRBD1 (6 bases). Trimming took 0 bases from V and 5 from J, leaving 10 bases between them. Germline V gene data show CDR1 as MNHEY and CDR2 as SVGAGI. The CDR3 sequence is 14 residues long. Here the CDR3 reads CASSYSTGLYGYTF. For the CDR3, the DNA is TGTGCCAGCAGTTACTCGACAGGCCTGTATGGCTACACCTTC.

This clone came up a few times. The V and J genes are TRBV29-1 and TRBJ2-7; TRBD1 agrees at 11 bases. Germline CDR1 reads SQVTM; CDR2 reads ANQGSEA. The CDR3 is 13 residues long. With V trimmed by 4 bases and J by 7 bases, 6 bases remained unmatched. CDR3 protein: CSVVRTGGEEQYF. DNA for the CDR3: TGCAGCGTTGTGAGGACAGGGGGCGAGGAGCAGTACTTC.

V gene TRBV14 combines with J gene TRBJ2-7; 10 positions agree with TRBD1. Germline-derived CDR1 and CDR2 are SGHDN and FVKESK. The CDR3 loop spans 15 amino acids. The ends lost 5 bases at V and 5 bases at J; junction bases unmatched: 9. In DNA, the CDR3 is TGTGCCAGCAGCATTGACAGGGGGCCAAAGAACGAGCAGTACTTC. This translates into CASSIDRGPKNEQYF.

This sequence joins TRBV7-2 and TRBJ2-7; D may be TRBD2 (5 bases). V lost 5 bases, J lost 6 bases, and 14 bases lay in between. Germline-derived CDR1 and CDR2 are SGHTA and FQGNSA. This CDR3 has 13 residues. This CDR3 reads CASSPRRSSEQYF. The DNA for the CDR3 is TGTGCCAGCAGCCCTCGGAGGTCGAGCGAGCAGTACTTC. Full variable domain (remainder filled in from reference TRBV7-2 and TRBJ2-7): GAGVSQSPSNKVTEKGKDVELRCDPISGHTALYWYRQSLGQGLEFLIYFQGNSAPDKSGLPSDRFSAERTGGSVSTLTIQRTQQEDSAVYLCASSPRRSSEQYFGPGTRLTVT.

This clone was seen only once. The chain employs TRBV9 and TRBJ1-6; 7 nucleotides align to TRBD1. J gave up 4 bases and V 3 bases, and 7 bases lay outside the gene matches. The CDR3 extends over 16 amino acids. Germline CDR1 is SGDLS and CDR2 is YYNGEE. The CDR3 spells CASSGKTGLYNSPLHF. CDR3 sequence (DNA): TGTGCCAGCAGCGGGAAGACAGGGCTTTATAATTCACCCCTCCACTTT.

The chain has TRBV30 and TRBJ1-2; D call uncertain. Germline CDR1 reads GTSNPN; CDR2 reads SVGIG (reference sequence). The CDR3 runs to 11 residues. Trimming cost V 5 bases and J 5 bases, with 9 bases left between them. The CDR3 region is CAWYPGYGYTF. CDR3 nucleotide sequence: TGTGCCTGGTATCCAGGTTATGGCTACACCTTC. The full variable domain, with the rest looked up from reference TRBV30 and TRBJ1-2, is SQTIHQWPATLVQPVGSPLSLECTVEGTSNPNLYWYRQAAGRGLQLLFYSVGIGQISSEVPQNLSASRPQDRQFILSSKKLLLSDSGFYLCAWYPGYGYTFGSGTRLTVV.

The chain links TRBV15 to TRBJ2-3; D uncertain. CDR3 size: 18 residues. Looked up from germline, CDR1 is LNHNV and CDR2 is YYDKDF (reference sequence). Trimming took off 1 base at V and 0 bases at J, with 17 bases between the two ends. The CDR3 DNA is TGTGCCACCAGCAGAGGCGCCTCTTTACCCTATAGCACAGATACGCAGTATTTT. Residues: CATSRGASLPYSTDTQYF.

This clone has a single count. The chain carries TRBV5-1 and TRBJ2-5; 7 bases match TRBD1. V gave up 0 bases and J gave up 11 bases; unmatched junction bases: 16. CDR1 is SGHRS and CDR2 is YFSETQ in the germline V gene. This CDR3 region has 16 residues. The CDR3 is CASSLGDSHTTREQYF. CDR3 DNA: TGCGCCAGCAGCTTGGGGGACAGTCACACTACGAGGGAGCAGTACTTC.

This chain uses TRBV15 with TRBJ2-3; D is perhaps TRBD2 (6 bases). The CDR3 contains 15 residues. Trimming took off 3 bases at V and 0 bases at J, with 10 bases between the two ends. Germline V gene lookup returns CDR1 LNHNV and CDR2 YYDKDF (reference sequence). DNA of the CDR3: TGTGCCACCAGCAGTGGAGGGCCTAGCACAGATACGCAGTATTTT. Its protein is CATSSGGPSTDTQYF.

The V and J genes are TRBV7-2 and TRBJ2-1; TRBD2 agrees at 8 bases. Trimming cost V 0 bases and J 10 bases; bases outside gene matches: 8. CDR3 length equals 15 residues. CDR1 and CDR2 (germline): SGHTA, FQGNSA. This chain's CDR3 is CASSLALAGQGEQFF. The CDR3 DNA reads as TGTGCCAGCAGCTTAGCGCTAGCGGGTCAGGGCGAGCAGTTCTTC.

The chain carries TRBV30 and TRBJ2-7; weak D call: TRBD2 (6 bases). Germline V gene data show CDR1 as GTSNPN and CDR2 as SVGIG (reference sequence). Trimming pared 1 base from V and 5 bases from J, leaving 12 bases between. CDR3 length: 13 amino acids. CDR3 protein: CAWSGVGSHEQYF. The CDR3 DNA sequence: TGTGCCTGGAGTGGGGTCGGGAGCCACGAGCAGTACTTC. The full variable domain, its missing parts supplied by reference TRBV30 and TRBJ2-7, is SQTIHQWPATLVQPVGSPLSLECTVEGTSNPNLYWYRQAAGRGLQLLFYSVGIGQISSEVPQNLSASRPQDRQFILSSKKLLLSDSGFYLCAWSGVGSHEQYFGPGTRLTVT.

The chain uses TRBV30 and TRBJ1-6; no firm D call. V was pared by 5 bases and J by 6 bases, with 17 bases between. Germline V gene data show CDR1 as GTSNPN and CDR2 as SVGIG (reference sequence). This CDR3 has 15 residues. In DNA form, the CDR3 reads TGTGCCTGGTGCGGCCTGGCCGGGTTTAATTCACCCCTCCACTTT. Its protein product is CAWCGLAGFNSPLHF.

The rearrangement joins TRBV29-1 to TRBJ1-1, with TRBD1 matching 9 bases. The CDR3 spans 13 residues. The germline gives CDR1 SQVTM, CDR2 ANQGSEA. The junction had 3 bases not matched to a gene; V was cut back by 7 bases and J by 0 bases. Here the CDR3 reads CSGRDRVNTEAFF. The DNA of the CDR3 is TGCAGCGGTAGGGACAGGGTGAACACTGAAGCTTTCTTT.